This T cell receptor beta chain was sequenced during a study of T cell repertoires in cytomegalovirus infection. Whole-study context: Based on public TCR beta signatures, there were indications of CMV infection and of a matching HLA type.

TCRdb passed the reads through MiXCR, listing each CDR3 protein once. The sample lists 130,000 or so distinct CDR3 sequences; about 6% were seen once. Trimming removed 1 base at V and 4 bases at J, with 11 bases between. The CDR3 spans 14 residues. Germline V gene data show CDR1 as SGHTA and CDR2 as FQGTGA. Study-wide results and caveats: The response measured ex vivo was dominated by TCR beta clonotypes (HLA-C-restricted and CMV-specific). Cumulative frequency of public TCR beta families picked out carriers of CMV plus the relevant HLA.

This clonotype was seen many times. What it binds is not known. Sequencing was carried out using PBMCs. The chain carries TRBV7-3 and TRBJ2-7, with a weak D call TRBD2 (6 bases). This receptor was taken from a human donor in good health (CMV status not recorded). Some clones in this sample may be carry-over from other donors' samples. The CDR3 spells CASSLSGTEYEQYF. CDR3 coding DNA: TGTGCCAGCAGCTTAAGCGGGACGGAATACGAGCAGTACTTC.